A single sample is the source of the 28 T cell receptor beta chains below, sequenced in a study of PD-1 blockade in classical Hodgkin lymphoma. Repertoires were generated with immunoSEQ multiplex PCR, while TCRdb's copy carries only in-frame clones and drops some. The table has 7,400 or so clones, 77% seen once; the top ten hold 30% to 45%. Time point given: cycle 4 day 1 (C4D1), after 6 weeks of nivolumab. The patients all showed relapse after autologous stem cell transplantation, while their brentuximab vedotin exposure varied. Magnetic negative selection, applied to thawed PBMCs, was used to isolate the CD8+ T cells. Here the sequenced sample was CD8+ T cells from blood, taken before the fourth cycle of nivolumab. The origin of the receptors is a human donor with classical Hodgkin lymphoma.

CDR3 residues: CASTKETGTETQYF. In DNA, the CDR3 is TGTGCCAGCACCAAAGAGACAGGGACGGAGACCCAGTACTTC. The chain is built from TRBV6-6 and TRBJ2-5; 7 positions match TRBD1. With 7 bases clipped from V and 5 bases from J, the junction kept 10 bases outside the gene matches. This CDR3 has 14 residues. Looked up from germline, CDR1 is MNHNY and CDR2 is SVGAGI (reference sequence).

This clone has just a few counts. The chain combines TRBV7-9 with TRBJ1-1; D unclear. The germline CDR1 and CDR2 sequences are SEHNR and FQNEAQ (reference sequence). Trimming pared 5 bases from V and 6 bases from J, leaving 7 bases between. The length of the CDR3 is 11 residues. The CDR3 spells CASSLSPEAFF. The CDR3 nucleotides read TGTGCCAGCAGCCTGAGCCCTGAAGCTTTCTTT.

By sample fraction, this clone is medium-sized. The rearrangement joins TRBV19 to TRBJ2-7; TRBD2 is a possible D gene (5 bases). The germline V and J ends were trimmed by 1 base and 0 bases, with 13 bases remaining between them. The length of the CDR3 is 16 residues. Germline V lookup: CDR1 LNHDA, CDR2 SQIVND (reference sequence). CDR3 sequence: CASSIALVIHSYEQYF. As DNA, the CDR3 is TGTGCCAGTAGTATAGCACTAGTCATTCACTCCTACGAGCAGTACTTC.

The chain joins TRBV12-5 to TRBJ2-1; 11 positions match TRBD2. This CDR3 spans 17 amino acids. V was pared by 2 bases and J by 8 bases, with 11 bases of the junction left unmatched. Per germline, CDR1 LGHNT and CDR2 FRNRAP. As DNA, the CDR3 is TGTGCTAGTGGTTTGATGGTAGCGGGAGGGAAATCCTATGAGCAGTTCTTC. Amino acid sequence: CASGLMVAGGKSYEQFF.

The V call is TRBV4-1, the J call TRBJ1-1; TRBD1 might be the D (5 bases). The germline gives CDR1 MGHRA, CDR2 YSYEKL. The CDR3 sequence is 16 residues long. Trimming removed 0 bases at V and 3 bases at J, with 14 bases between. In DNA form, the CDR3 reads TGCGCCAGCAGCCAAGATGTGGCAGGGAGGGACACTGAAGCTTTCTTT. Its protein product is CASSQDVAGRDTEAFF.

The chain recombines TRBV27 with TRBJ2-7, with a possible D match to TRBD2 (5 bases). Germline lookup yields CDR1 MNHEY and CDR2 SMNVEV (reference sequence). The CDR3 runs 15 residues. V gave up 6 bases and J gave up 1 base, with 16 bases separating them. CDR3 sequence (DNA): TGTGCCAGCAGCCCGACGTCGGGATGGTCCTACGAGCAGTACTTC. The encoded protein is CASSPTSGWSYEQYF.

The chain has TRBV28 and TRBJ1-2, with D unclear. Trimming left V 3 bases short and J 1 base short, with 12 bases between. The CDR3 sequence is 15 residues long. Germline CDR1 reads MDHEN; CDR2 reads SYDVKM. The CDR3 region is CASSLAAANNYGYTF. CDR3 sequence (DNA): TGTGCCAGCAGTTTGGCGGCGGCAAATAACTATGGCTACACCTTC.

This clone occurred a few times. J is TRBJ1-2 and V is TRBV28; D call uncertain. Germline V gene data show CDR1 as MDHEN and CDR2 as SYDVKM. V dropped 5 bases and J dropped 2 bases, with 6 bases sitting between them. This CDR3 contains 12 residues. The CDR3 DNA sequence: TGTGCCAGCAGTCCATGGAACTATGGCTACACCTTC. This sequence encodes CASSPWNYGYTF.

The chain recombines TRBV18 with TRBJ2-1; 16 bases agree with TRBD2. V shed 3 bases and J 9 bases; nucleotides not matched to a gene: 8. The CDR3 is made up of 17 amino acids. Germline V gives CDR1 KGHSH, CDR2 LQKENI. CDR3 amino acids: CASSPPGLAGGPGEQFF. In nucleotides, the CDR3 is TGTGCCAGCTCACCGCCGGGACTAGCGGGAGGGCCGGGTGAGCAGTTCTTC.

Concerning this clone itself: The junction does not match germline at one end; this may be a read error. This chain connects TRBV7-7 to TRBJ2-3; D is unresolved. The germline CDR1 and CDR2 sequences are SSHAT and FNYEAQ (reference sequence). The CDR3 covers 16 residues. CDR3 in DNA: TGTGCTAGCATTTTAAGGGTGGTAACTAGCACAGATACGCAGTATTTT. As protein: CASILRVVTSTDTQYF.

The J gene is TRBJ2-3, the V gene TRBV9; D perhaps matches TRBD1 (6 bases). Germline loops: CDR1 SGDLS, CDR2 YYNGEE. The CDR3 spans 13 residues. V shed 3 bases and J shed 4 bases, with 9 bases lying between them. The CDR3 sequence is CASSAQGPDTQYF. Here the CDR3 DNA reads TGTGCCAGCAGCGCGCAGGGGCCAGATACGCAGTATTTT.

The rearrangement joins TRBV28 to TRBJ1-5, with D possibly matching TRBD1 (6 bases). Germline V gene data show CDR1 as MDHEN and CDR2 as SYDVKM. The CDR3 loop spans 15 amino acids. V lost 3 bases, J lost 6 bases, and 15 bases lay in between. CDR3 residues: CASSFGQGFSQPQHF. The CDR3 DNA reads TGTGCCAGCAGTTTTGGGCAGGGGTTTAGTCAGCCCCAGCATTTT.

The chain recombines TRBV4-1 with TRBJ2-1, with TRBD2 matching over 10 bases. This CDR3 comprises 16 residues. Trimming at V came to 4 bases and at J to 8 bases, leaving 11 bases not matched to a gene. CDR1 and CDR2 from the germline V gene are MGHRA and YSYEKL. The CDR3 region has the DNA TGCGCCAGCAGCCCAAGAAGCGGGAGGGGTACGGATGAGCAGTTCTTC. Amino acid sequence: CASSPRSGRGTDEQFF.

This clone showed up just once. The V gene is TRBV6-5, the J gene TRBJ1-1, with TRBD1 as a possible D gene (5 bases). This CDR3 comprises 13 residues. The germline V gene encodes CDR1 MNHEY and CDR2 SVGAGI. V lost 4 bases, J lost 1 base, and 7 bases lay in between. CDR3 residues: CASSFGGNTEAFF. In DNA form, the CDR3 reads TGTGCCAGCAGTTTTGGGGGGAACACTGAAGCTTTCTTT.

The chain is built from TRBV2 and TRBJ1-2; TRBD1 matches 9 bases. This CDR3 is built from 12 residues. CDR1 and CDR2 (germline): SNHLY, FYNNEI. V lost 9 bases and J lost 4; bases outside the gene matches: 3. As DNA, the CDR3 is TGTGCCAGGGGACAGGGATCCTATGGCTACACCTTC. Amino acids: CARGQGSYGYTF. The variable domain in full, with the rest retrieved from reference TRBV2 and TRBJ1-2, is EPEVTQTPSHQVTQMGQEVILRCVPISNHLYFYWYRQILGQKVEFLVSFYNNEISEKSEIFDDQFSVERPDGSNFTLKIRSTKLEDSAMYFCARGQGSYGYTFGSGTRLTVV.

Judged by abundance, this clone is large. V is TRBV5-1 and J is TRBJ2-3; D is unresolved. The ends were cut back, 1 base at V and 0 bases at J, with 6 bases in the middle. The CDR3 loop spans 14 amino acids. Germline values: CDR1 SGHRS, CDR2 YFSETQ. Written as DNA, the CDR3 is TGCGCCAGCAGCTTGTGGGGTAGCACAGATACGCAGTATTTT. Translated: CASSLWGSTDTQYF.

The chain combines TRBV9 with TRBJ2-2, with 7 bases aligning to TRBD2. V lost 4 bases to trimming and J lost 0 bases; unmatched junction nucleotides: 6. This CDR3 is 16 amino acids long. Germline V CDR1 and CDR2: SGDLS, YYNGEE. The CDR3 region has the DNA TGTGCCAGCAGCTCCATAGCGGGTGCGAACACCGGGGAGCTGTTTTTT. Translation: CASSSIAGANTGELFF.

V usage is TRBV19 and J usage is TRBJ2-3; 9 bases are shared with TRBD1. This CDR3 region has 17 residues. With V trimmed by 1 base and J by 4 bases, 9 bases remained unmatched. Germline loops: CDR1 LNHDA, CDR2 SQIVND (reference sequence). In DNA, the CDR3 is TGTGCCAGTAGTATAGTACTGGCGGACAGGGGCCCAGATACGCAGTATTTT. It is translated as CASSIVLADRGPDTQYF.

This clone was recorded a few times. The chain recombines TRBV4-1 with TRBJ2-1; the D is unclear. CDR1 MGHRA and CDR2 YSYEKL come from the germline V gene. V lost 1 base and J 5 bases, leaving 6 bases between the germline ends. The CDR3 runs to 13 residues. The CDR3 loop reads CASSQATHNEQFF. The CDR3 DNA reads TGCGCCAGCAGCCAAGCGACTCACAATGAGCAGTTCTTC.

This clone was seen only a few times. The rearrangement uses TRBV5-5 and TRBJ1-5; D possibly corresponds to TRBD1 (5 bases). Germline CDR1 and CDR2: SGHKS and YYEKEE (reference sequence). Deletions cut 3 bases from V and 4 bases from J, with 17 bases between. CDR3 length equals 16 residues. CDR3 sequence reads: CASSSSPWGGNQPQHF. CDR3 DNA sequence: TGTGCCAGCAGCTCCAGCCCGTGGGGGGGGAATCAGCCCCAGCATTTT.

The chain has TRBV11-2 and TRBJ2-3; TRBD2 agrees at 12 bases. This CDR3 contains 16 residues. Germline assignment: CDR1 SGHAT and CDR2 FQNNGV. Losses at the gene ends were 6 bases for V and 4 bases for J; bases not matched to a gene: 8. The CDR3 DNA follows: TGTGCCAGCAGTAGGACTAGCGGGATGGAAGCAGATACGCAGTATTTT. Protein sequence: CASSRTSGMEADTQYF.

The chain is built from TRBV6-4 and TRBJ2-3, with a possible D match to TRBD2 (5 bases). The CDR3 extends over 15 amino acids. The V end was cut by 3 bases, the J end by 4 bases, with 14 bases between. CDR1 and CDR2 (germline): MRHNA, SNTAGT. The chain's CDR3 is CASSEILAGADTQYF. CDR3 coding DNA: TGTGCCAGCAGTGAAATCCTCGCCGGGGCAGATACGCAGTATTTT.

CDR3 sequence: CASGPGQRNYYGYTF. CDR3 DNA: TGTGCTAGTGGTCCCGGACAGAGAAACTACTATGGCTACACCTTC. The chain couples TRBV12-5 to TRBJ1-2, with a tentative D call TRBD1 (6 bases). The ends were cut back, 5 bases at V and 3 bases at J, with 16 bases in the middle. The CDR3 runs 15 residues. The germline V gene has CDR1 LGHNT and CDR2 FRNRAP.

The chain recombines TRBV4-1 with TRBJ2-1; 7 nucleotides line up with TRBD2. V shed 0 bases, J shed 4 bases, and the junction held 12 bases outside the gene matches. The germline gives CDR1 MGHRA, CDR2 YSYEKL. The CDR3 has 18 amino acids. DNA of the CDR3: TGCGCCAGCAGCCAAGAGAAGCGGGGCGCTTTGTTATACAATGAGCAGTTCTTC. Translated, it gives CASSQEKRGALLYNEQFF.

This clone was seen a handful of times. The chain has TRBV19 and TRBJ2-1; no clear D gene. In germline, CDR1 is LNHDA, CDR2 SQIVND (reference sequence). The length of the CDR3 is 15 residues. Trimming cost V 1 base and J 3 bases, with 10 bases left between them. This CDR3 is CASSIGALGYNEQFF. In DNA form, the CDR3 reads TGTGCCAGTAGTATAGGTGCGCTGGGCTACAATGAGCAGTTCTTC.

V gene TRBV7-9 combines with J gene TRBJ1-1; D may be TRBD1 (5 bases). V was trimmed by 1 base and J by 7 bases, leaving 7 bases between them. The CDR3 totals 12 residues. From germline, CDR1 is SEHNR and CDR2 FQNEAQ (reference sequence). CDR3 DNA: TGTGCCAGCAGCTTAGATAGGGGTGAAGCTTTCTTT. Translation: CASSLDRGEAFF.

The genes are TRBV6-1 and TRBJ2-7; 11 nucleotides line up with TRBD2. V lost 4 bases and J lost 2; bases outside the gene matches: 7. Germline CDR1 and CDR2: MNHNS and SASEGT. The CDR3 has 16 residues. The CDR3 loop reads CASSGPVAGGPYEQYF. CDR3 coding DNA: TGTGCCAGCAGTGGGCCGGTAGCGGGAGGGCCCTACGAGCAGTACTTC.

J is TRBJ2-7 and V is TRBV29-1; D gene ambiguous. The CDR3 loop spans 15 amino acids. The germline V gene encodes CDR1 SQVTM and CDR2 ANQGSEA. V was pared by 8 bases and J by 0 bases, with 20 bases between. In DNA form, the CDR3 reads TGCAGCCCCCTCACCGTGGCACCTCCCTCCTACGAGCAGTACTTC. Amino acid sequence: CSPLTVAPPSYEQYF.